Below are 6 T cell receptor beta chains sequenced from a single sample in a study of blood T cells in healthy people across ages. A sample-barcoded 5' primer and a J-beta primer mix were used in a second PCR of roughly 7 to 12 cycles. TCRdb redid the calling of the 5' RACE reads with MiXCR, one entry per CDR3 protein. The table records about 680,000 distinct CDR3 sequences, 49% of them present only once. Sequencing was performed on blood. The receptors derive from a woman aged 60-75 years in good health.

The chain links TRBV5-1 to TRBJ2-2, with unresolved D. Germline V gene data show CDR1 as SGHRS and CDR2 as YFSETQ. CDR3 length: 14 amino acids. The V end was cut by 0 bases, the J end by 1 base, with 4 bases between. The CDR3 here is CASSLDKNTGELFF. The CDR3 DNA reads TGCGCCAGCAGCTTGGACAAGAACACCGGGGAGCTGTTTTTT.

This clonotype came up many times. The chain links TRBV7-9 to TRBJ1-1, with D maybe TRBD1 (5 bases). The CDR3 sequence is 13 residues long. V was shortened by 6 bases and J by 0 bases, with 8 bases between the two germline ends. CDR1 is SEHNR and CDR2 is FQNEAQ in the germline V gene (reference sequence). This chain's CDR3 is CASRGGMNTEAFF. DNA of the CDR3: TGTGCCAGCAGGGGGGGTATGAACACTGAAGCTTTCTTT.

The rearrangement joins TRBV7-2 to TRBJ2-7, with D perhaps matching TRBD2 (7 bases). Germline assignment: CDR1 SGHTA and CDR2 FQGNSA. The CDR3 runs 14 residues. V lost 4 bases, J lost 7 bases, and 17 bases lay in between. This CDR3 reads CASSSRRGGVEQYF. The CDR3 DNA reads as TGTGCCAGCAGCTCAAGGAGGGGGGGAGTTGAGCAGTACTTC. The variable domain in full, completed from reference TRBV7-2 and TRBJ2-7, reads GAGVSQSPSNKVTEKGKDVELRCDPISGHTALYWYRQSLGQGLEFLIYFQGNSAPDKSGLPSDRFSAERTGGSVSTLTIQRTQQEDSAVYLCASSSRRGGVEQYFGPGTRLTVT.

The chain links TRBV2 to TRBJ1-1; possibly TRBD1 for D (5 bases). This CDR3 has 14 amino acids. CDR1 and CDR2 from the germline V gene are SNHLY and FYNNEI. The V end was cut by 11 bases, the J end by 0 bases, with 16 bases between. The CDR3, as DNA: TGTGCCGGGGCGGTGAGGCAAGTGAACACTGAAGCTTTCTTT. Protein sequence: CAGAVRQVNTEAFF. Drawing the rest from reference TRBV2 and TRBJ1-1, the complete variable domain is EPEVTQTPSHQVTQMGQEVILRCVPISNHLYFYWYRQILGQKVEFLVSFYNNEISEKSEIFDDQFSVERPDGSNFTLKIRSTKLEDSAMYFCAGAVRQVNTEAFFGQGTRLTVV.

V gene TRBV20-1 combines with J gene TRBJ1-1; 9 bases map to TRBD1. V trimming: 6 bases; J trimming: 4 bases; junction bases outside the gene matches: 12. The CDR3 consists of 15 residues. CDR1 DFQATT and CDR2 SNEGSKA come from the germline V gene (reference sequence). Here the CDR3 DNA reads TGCAGTGCCAAAGAGCCACAGGGGGCAGGCACTGAAGCTTTCTTT. This gives the protein CSAKEPQGAGTEAFF.

This sequence joins TRBV20-1 and TRBJ2-3; TRBD2 matches at 12 bases. V shed 3 bases, J shed 6 bases, and the junction held 7 bases outside the gene matches. The CDR3 loop spans 15 amino acids. Germline V gives CDR1 DFQATT, CDR2 SNEGSKA (reference sequence). CDR3: CSASVLAGGPDTQYF. The CDR3, as DNA: TGCAGTGCTAGCGTCCTAGCGGGAGGGCCCGATACGCAGTATTTT.